This T cell receptor (beta chain) is from a study of beta chain features in type 1 diabetes. Study results and limitations: Lower insertion and higher deletion counts appeared at VDJ junctions in type 1 diabetes patients. Researchers caution that PCR might favor shorter templates, equally among patients and controls. TCRB CDR3s were moderately but significantly shorter in Type 1 diabetes patients in all four CD4+ subsets.

The CDR3 length is 15 residues. J gave up 0 bases and V 6 bases, and 4 bases lay outside the gene matches. The germline CDR1 and CDR2 sequences are ENHRY and SYGVKD. As every portion of the isolated RNA was reverse transcribed, the sequencing read expressed TCRB transcripts. The average read count of naive, central memory and regulatory T cell samples was some 3.5 million. TCRdb keeps only in-frame clones here, not all; method: immunoSEQ multiplex PCR. The top ten hold about 0.11% of the sample, which has around 710,000 clones, over 10% seen once. This clone was observed a few times. The antigen is undetermined. The authors sorted CD4+ naive, central memory, regulatory and stem cell-like memory cells via CD45RO/CCR7/CD25/CD127/CD95/CD27.

Specimen: naive CD4+ T cells from blood. This receptor was obtained from a man aged 25 to 40 with type 1 diabetes. J is TRBJ2-1 and V is TRBV10-3; 8 bases match TRBD1. The CDR3: CAIRRQGNSYNEQFF. DNA for the CDR3: TGTGCCATCAGACGACAGGGGAACTCCTACAATGAGCAGTTCTTC.